The clone carrying this TCR beta chain was detected only a few times. Its antigen is unknown. The source of the sample is a study of T cell repertoires in cytomegalovirus infection. About the research overall: Through public TCR beta signatures, both CMV infection and matching HLA type were indicated.

TCRdb analysed the reads with MiXCR anew, one entry per CDR3 protein. The repertoire consists of more than 20,000 distinct CDR3 sequences, with 20% to 25% occurring once and the leading ten covering 91%. Germline assignment: CDR1 MNHEY and CDR2 SVGEGT. There are 15 residues in the CDR3. V lost 5 bases and J 1 base, leaving 13 bases between the germline ends. Study outcomes and limitations: Public TCR beta family frequency separated CMV-and-HLA carriers, including in an independent cohort.

The chain combines TRBV6-2 or TRBV6-3 with TRBJ2-3; D remains unclear. Sequenced here: CD8+ T cells from cultured PBMCs, sampled from culture after CMV antigen stimulation. This receptor was identified in a human donor in good health (CMV status not recorded). Some clones in this sample may be carry-over from other donors' samples. CDR3 DNA: TGTGCCAGCAGTCCCTCGGTTGGGGGCACAGATACGCAGTATTTT. Protein product: CASSPSVGGTDTQYF.